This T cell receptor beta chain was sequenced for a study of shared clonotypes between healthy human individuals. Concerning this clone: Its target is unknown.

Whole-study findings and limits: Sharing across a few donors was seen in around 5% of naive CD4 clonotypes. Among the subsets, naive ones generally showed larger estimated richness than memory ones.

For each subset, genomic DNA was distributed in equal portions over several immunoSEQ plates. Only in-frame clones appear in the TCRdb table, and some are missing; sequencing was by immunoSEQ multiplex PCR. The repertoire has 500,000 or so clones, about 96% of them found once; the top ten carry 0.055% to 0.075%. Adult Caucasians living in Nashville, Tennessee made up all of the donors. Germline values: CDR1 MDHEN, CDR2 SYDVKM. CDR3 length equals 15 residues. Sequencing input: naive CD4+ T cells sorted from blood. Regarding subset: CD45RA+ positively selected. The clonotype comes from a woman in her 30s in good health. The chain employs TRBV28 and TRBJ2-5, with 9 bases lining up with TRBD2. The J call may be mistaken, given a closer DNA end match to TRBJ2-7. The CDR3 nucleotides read TGTGCCAGCACCACCCCTAGCGGGGACCCCTACGAGCAGTACTTC. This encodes CASTTPSGDPYEQYF.